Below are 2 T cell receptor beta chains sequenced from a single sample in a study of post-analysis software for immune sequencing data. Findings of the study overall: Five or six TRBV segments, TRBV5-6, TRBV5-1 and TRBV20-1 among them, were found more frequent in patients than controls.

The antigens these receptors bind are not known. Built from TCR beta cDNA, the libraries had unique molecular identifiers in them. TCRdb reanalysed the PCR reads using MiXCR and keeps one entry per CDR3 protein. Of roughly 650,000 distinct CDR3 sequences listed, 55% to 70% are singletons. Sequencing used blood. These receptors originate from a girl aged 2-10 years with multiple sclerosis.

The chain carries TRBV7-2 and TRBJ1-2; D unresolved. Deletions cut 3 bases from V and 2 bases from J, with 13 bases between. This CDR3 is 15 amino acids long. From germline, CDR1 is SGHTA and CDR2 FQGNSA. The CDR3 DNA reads TGTGCCAGCAGCTTCCTCAGGAGCCGGAACTATGGCTACACCTTC. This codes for CASSFLRSRNYGYTF.

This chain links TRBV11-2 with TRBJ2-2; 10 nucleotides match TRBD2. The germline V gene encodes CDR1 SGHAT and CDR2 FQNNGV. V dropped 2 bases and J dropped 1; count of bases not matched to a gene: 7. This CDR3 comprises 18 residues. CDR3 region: CASSLIPLAGKNTGELFF. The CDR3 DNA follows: TGTGCCAGCAGCTTAATTCCACTAGCGGGAAAGAACACCGGGGAGCTGTTTTTT.